The 4 T cell receptor beta chains below all came from one sample that was sequenced in a study of control samples from healthy donors and cancer patients. TCRdb's copy holds only in-frame clones and misses some; the assay was immunoSEQ multiplex PCR. In the table there are some 94,000 clones, around 87% of which are singletons. The sample consisted of blood. The receptor set was obtained from a woman aged 45-59 years in good health.

The genes are TRBV7-6 and TRBJ2-1; TRBD2 matches 7 bases. V lost 4 bases to trimming and J lost 8 bases; unmatched junction nucleotides: 14. Per germline, CDR1 SGHVS and CDR2 FNYEAQ. The CDR3 spans 16 residues. The CDR3 is CASSSQSRLASDEQFF. CDR3 DNA: TGTGCCAGCAGCTCCCAATCGCGACTAGCTTCAGATGAGCAGTTCTTC.

This chain uses TRBV24-1 with TRBJ1-5; D may be TRBD1 (6 bases). Germline CDR1 KGHDR, CDR2 SFDVKD. The CDR3 totals 18 residues. V was cut by 3 bases and J by 1 base, with 18 bases left in between. Here the CDR3 DNA reads TGTGCCACCAGTGATACCAGGGGACCGGGCCAAAGCAATCAGCCCCAGCATTTT. Amino acids: CATSDTRGPGQSNQPQHF.

The J gene is TRBJ1-2, the V gene TRBV19, with 11 positions matching TRBD1. The V and J ends lost 3 bases and 3 bases, in that order; junction bases with no gene match: 3. The CDR3 spans 15 residues. The germline V gene encodes CDR1 LNHDA and CDR2 SQIVND (reference sequence). CDR3 nucleotide sequence: TGTGCCAGTAGTATGGGGACAGGGGGGGACTATGGCTACACCTTC. Its protein product is CASSMGTGGDYGYTF.

The J gene is TRBJ1-1, the V gene TRBV29-1; weak D call: TRBD1 (6 bases). Deletions cut 5 bases from V and 6 bases from J, with 13 bases between. Per germline, CDR1 SQVTM and CDR2 ANQGSEA. This CDR3 is 12 amino acids long. The CDR3 sequence is CSVRRQGPEAFF. The CDR3 coding sequence is TGCAGCGTTCGTCGGCAGGGGCCTGAAGCTTTCTTT.